These 27 T cell receptor beta chains share one sample of origin, sequenced in a study of control samples from healthy donors and cancer patients. Assay: immunoSEQ multiplex PCR; the TCRdb copy retains only in-frame clones and omits some. The sample includes roughly 120,000 clones, about 95% of them seen just once. Specimen: blood. The receptors come from a man younger than 45 in good health.

This chain links TRBV19 with TRBJ1-6; D perhaps matches TRBD1 (6 bases). Germline V gene data show CDR1 as LNHDA and CDR2 as SQIVND (reference sequence). V was pared by 8 bases and J by 10 bases, with 15 bases between. This CDR3 has 13 amino acids. The CDR3 DNA sequence: TGTGCCAGTTCTCAGGGGAGAAGATCACCCCTCCACTTT. Translated: CASSQGRRSPLHF.

V is TRBV28 and J is TRBJ1-5, with TRBD1 as a possible D gene (6 bases). From germline, CDR1 is MDHEN and CDR2 SYDVKM. Trimming cost V 5 bases and J 11 bases, with 25 bases left between them. The CDR3 is 16 amino acids. CDR3 nucleotide sequence: TGTGCCAGCAGTCCCCCCCTTGGGACCAGGGGCTTGGCCCAGCATTTT. The encoded protein is CASSPPLGTRGLAQHF.

This chain links TRBV5-6 with TRBJ1-5; D is unclear. With 4 bases removed from V and 2 bases from J, the gap between germline ends came to 16 bases. The CDR3 extends over 16 amino acids. Germline-derived CDR1 and CDR2 are SGHDT and YYEEEE. The CDR3 loop reads CASSRGSYVGNQPQHF. DNA of the CDR3: TGTGCCAGCAGCCGAGGATCCTACGTGGGCAATCAGCCCCAGCATTTT.

Here the CDR3 reads CASSFRRRINSPLHF. CDR3 in DNA: TGTGCCAGCAGTTTTAGGCGCCGTATTAATTCACCCCTCCACTTT. The chain uses TRBV28 and TRBJ1-6; no firm D call. The ends were cut back, 3 bases at V and 6 bases at J, with 12 bases in the middle. The CDR3 covers 15 residues. Germline V CDR1 and CDR2: MDHEN, SYDVKM.

This chain uses TRBV5-1 with TRBJ1-1; the D gene is possibly TRBD1 (6 bases). V was pared by 0 bases and J by 0 bases, with 18 bases between. There are 18 residues in the CDR3. Germline CDR1 reads SGHRS; CDR2 reads YFSETQ. CDR3 residues: CASSLGSRGLLMNTEAFF. Written as DNA, the CDR3 is TGCGCCAGCAGCTTGGGTAGCAGGGGACTCCTCATGAACACTGAAGCTTTCTTT.

This chain uses TRBV9 with TRBJ2-3; 8 nucleotides match TRBD2. V lost 3 bases, J lost 1 base, and 7 bases stayed unmatched. The CDR3 consists of 16 residues. The germline CDR1 and CDR2 sequences are SGDLS and YYNGEE. CDR3 sequence reads: CASSGLAGMGTDTQYF. In nucleotides, the CDR3 is TGTGCCAGCAGCGGGTTAGCGGGGATGGGCACAGATACGCAGTATTTT.

This chain links TRBV11-2 with TRBJ1-1, with D maybe TRBD1 (6 bases). The germline V gene has CDR1 SGHAT and CDR2 FQNNGV. Trimming shortened V by 5 bases and J by 4 bases, and 17 bases separated the two germline ends. This CDR3 comprises 15 residues. The CDR3 here is CASSPSTGRSTEAFF. The DNA for the CDR3 is TGTGCCAGCAGCCCGTCGACAGGCCGGAGCACTGAAGCTTTCTTT.

V is TRBV7-2 and J is TRBJ2-1, with a possible D match to TRBD2 (6 bases). The CDR3 is 14 residues long. Germline values: CDR1 SGHTA, CDR2 FQGNSA. The V gene lost 3 bases and the J gene lost 10 bases, with 16 bases spanning the gap. CDR3 bases: TGTGCCAGCAGCTTCCGCCCGACCGGAGGGGAGCAGTTCTTC. It yields the protein CASSFRPTGGEQFF.

The chain carries TRBV9 and TRBJ2-3; TRBD2 matches 8 bases. Germline V lookup: CDR1 SGDLS, CDR2 YYNGEE. Trimming took 4 bases from V and 1 from J; bases not matched to a gene: 8. The CDR3 is 16 residues long. The CDR3 protein is CASSPPGGGRTDTQYF. For the CDR3, the DNA is TGTGCCAGCAGCCCCCCTGGCGGGGGGCGCACAGATACGCAGTATTTT.

This chain links TRBV7-2 with TRBJ1-1, with D tentatively TRBD1 (5 bases). CDR1 is SGHTA, CDR2 FQGNSA, per germline. The germline V and J ends were trimmed by 3 bases and 5 bases, with 16 bases remaining between them. This CDR3 contains 15 residues. The chain's CDR3 is CASSFFLMGQTEAFF. CDR3 DNA: TGTGCCAGCAGCTTTTTCTTGATGGGGCAAACTGAAGCTTTCTTT.

This chain uses TRBV7-2 with TRBJ2-6; TRBD1 aligns across 9 bases. Germline trimming cut 1 base from V and 9 bases from J; bases unmatched to any gene: 4. The CDR3 length is 15 residues. The V gene's germline CDR1 is SGHTA and CDR2 FQGNSA. The CDR3 sequence is CASSLGDREVNVLTF. The CDR3 DNA is TGTGCCAGCAGCTTAGGGGACAGGGAGGTCAACGTCCTGACTTTC.

The DNA of the CDR3 is TGTGCCAGCAGCCGATCCGGGACTAGCGGGGGGGCCGGAATGGGGCAGACCCAGTACTTC. It codes for CASSRSGTSGGAGMGQTQYF. The genes are TRBV3-1 (or the pseudogene TRBV3-2) and TRBJ2-5, with 16 bases identical to TRBD2. This CDR3 is 20 amino acids long. The V and J ends lost 4 bases and 6 bases, in that order; junction bases with no gene match: 17. Germline CDR1 reads LGHDT; CDR2 reads YNNKEL (reference sequence).

The chain has TRBV10-3 and TRBJ1-1, with D unresolved. Germline-derived CDR1 and CDR2 are ENHRY and SYGVKD. The CDR3 runs 14 residues. V was pared by 6 bases and J by 1 base, with 12 bases between. CDR3 nucleotides: TGTGCCATCAGCGGGGTTACCGGGAACACTGAAGCTTTCTTT. Translation gives CAISGVTGNTEAFF.

The V and J genes are TRBV13 and TRBJ2-1; 9 positions agree with TRBD2. The ends lost 4 bases at V and 9 bases at J; junction bases unmatched: 10. The CDR3 has 15 residues. Germline CDR1 is PRHDT and CDR2 is FYEKMQ (reference sequence). The CDR3 sequence is CASSSGSSGGVEQFF. The CDR3 DNA follows: TGTGCCAGCAGCTCCGGGAGTAGCGGGGGAGTTGAGCAGTTCTTC. Full variable domain (remainder filled in from reference TRBV13 and TRBJ2-1): AAGVIQSPRHLIKEKRETATLKCYPIPRHDTVYWYQQGPGQDPQFLISFYEKMQSDKGSIPDRFSAQQFSDYHSELNMSSLELGDSALYFCASSSGSSGGVEQFFGPGTRLTVL.

The rearrangement links TRBV6-2 or TRBV6-3 to TRBJ2-5; D tentatively reads TRBD1 or TRBD2 (5 bases each). V lost 5 bases and J 5 bases, leaving 12 bases between the germline ends. The CDR3 spans 13 residues. Germline values: CDR1 MNHEY, CDR2 SVGEGT. The CDR3 DNA sequence: TGTGCCAGCAGTCTAGGGGAGAGGGAGACCCAGTACTTC. It is translated as CASSLGERETQYF.

The chain combines TRBV5-1 with TRBJ1-2; D not resolved. CDR1 and CDR2 from the germline V gene are SGHRS and YFSETQ. The CDR3 has 15 amino acids. Trimming cost V 4 bases and J 4 bases, with 17 bases left between them. CDR3 amino acids: CASSGGQKTLYGYTF. CDR3 sequence (DNA): TGCGCCAGCAGCGGCGGGCAGAAGACCCTCTATGGCTACACCTTC.

V usage is TRBV5-4 and J usage is TRBJ1-6; 8 nucleotides agree with TRBD1. The germline V gene has CDR1 SGHNT and CDR2 YYREEE (reference sequence). The CDR3 loop spans 14 amino acids. J was trimmed by 6 bases and V by 7 bases; bases with no gene match: 6. This chain's CDR3 is CASGYRGINSPLHF. CDR3 nucleotides: TGTGCCAGCGGATACAGGGGGATTAATTCACCCCTCCACTTT.

The chain recombines TRBV28 with TRBJ2-5; tentative D call: TRBD1 (5 bases). Germline V gene lookup returns CDR1 MDHEN and CDR2 SYDVKM. V lost 5 bases and J 5 bases, leaving 15 bases between the germline ends. The CDR3 is 14 amino acids. CDR3 amino acids: CASSPLGPRETQYF. The CDR3, as DNA: TGTGCCAGCAGTCCCCTGGGGCCGCGGGAGACCCAGTACTTC.

This sequence joins TRBV19 and TRBJ1-6, with TRBD1 matching 7 bases. The ends lost 5 bases at V and 8 bases at J; junction bases unmatched: 6. The CDR3 covers 14 residues. The germline V gene encodes CDR1 LNHDA and CDR2 SQIVND (reference sequence). The CDR3 sequence is CASSVRGPDSPLHF. The CDR3 bases are TGTGCCAGTAGTGTAAGGGGGCCCGATTCACCCCTCCACTTT. The entire variable domain, with the rest obtained from reference TRBV19 and TRBJ1-6, is as follows: DGGITQSPKYLFRKEGQNVTLSCEQNLNHDAMYWYRQDPGQGLRLIYYSQIVNDFQKGDIAEGYSVSREKKESFPLTVTSAQKNPTAFYLCASSVRGPDSPLHFGNGTRLTVT.

This chain links TRBV7-2 with TRBJ2-1, with TRBD2 matching 16 bases. This CDR3 spans 15 amino acids. Per germline, CDR1 SGHTA and CDR2 FQGNSA. V trimming: 5 bases; J trimming: 8 bases; junction bases outside the gene matches: 3. In nucleotides, the CDR3 is TGTGCCAGCAGCCTCGGGACTAGCGGGGGGGATGAGCAGTTCTTC. Its protein is CASSLGTSGGDEQFF.

This chain links TRBV5-1 with TRBJ2-3; TRBD1 matches 7 bases. Germline values: CDR1 SGHRS, CDR2 YFSETQ. The CDR3 loop spans 15 amino acids. Losses at the gene ends were 5 bases for V and 1 base for J; bases not matched to a gene: 7. CDR3 DNA: TGCGCCAGCAGGAGACAGGGAGCGGGCACAGATACGCAGTATTTT. This sequence encodes CASRRQGAGTDTQYF.

This clone has just one count. The genes are TRBV7-8 and TRBJ1-1, with D unresolved. This CDR3 is 12 amino acids long. V shed 7 bases and J shed 1 base, with 7 bases lying between them. Germline V gives CDR1 SGHVS, CDR2 FQNEAQ. CDR3 sequence reads: CASNRGNTEAFF. Written as DNA, the CDR3 is TGTGCCAGCAACCGGGGGAACACTGAAGCTTTCTTT.

The chain employs TRBV6-5 and TRBJ2-3, with TRBD2 identical over 10 bases. The germline V gene encodes CDR1 MNHEY and CDR2 SVGAGI. Losses at the gene ends were 2 bases for V and 0 bases for J; bases not matched to a gene: 2. The CDR3 is made up of 16 amino acids. The CDR3 coding sequence is TGTGCCAGCAGTTACACTAGCGGGGTTAGCACAGATACGCAGTATTTT. Amino acid sequence: CASSYTSGVSTDTQYF.

The chain uses TRBV2 and TRBJ2-1, with 7 bases that match TRBD1. This CDR3 spans 12 amino acids. The germline CDR1 and CDR2 sequences are SNHLY and FYNNEI. The V gene end was trimmed by 7 bases and the J gene end by 10 bases; junction bases not matched to a gene: 7. CDR3 protein: CASNRQDREQFF. In DNA form, the CDR3 reads TGTGCCAGCAATCGGCAGGACAGGGAGCAGTTCTTC.

The rearrangement links TRBV7-6 to TRBJ1-1; 10 bases match TRBD1. CDR1 and CDR2 (germline): SGHVS, FNYEAQ. The CDR3 covers 16 residues. Trimming removed 4 bases from V and 3 bases from J; junction bases left unmatched: 8. The CDR3 nucleotides read TGTGCCAGCAGCTCCGGGACAGGGGAATCGCACACTGAAGCTTTCTTT. As protein: CASSSGTGESHTEAFF.

V is TRBV5-6 and J is TRBJ2-7, with D possibly being TRBD1 or TRBD2 (6 bases each). V was clipped by 4 bases and J by 3 bases, with 20 bases between them. The V gene's germline CDR1 is SGHDT and CDR2 YYEEEE. This CDR3 contains 16 residues. The CDR3 is CASSTRNRGDLYEQYF. The DNA of the CDR3 is TGTGCCAGCAGCACCCGTAATAGGGGGGACCTCTACGAGCAGTACTTC.

This chain links TRBV4-1 with TRBJ2-1, with D perhaps TRBD1 or TRBD2 (6 bases each). CDR3 size: 18 residues. CDR1 and CDR2 from the germline V gene are MGHRA and YSYEKL. The ends were cut back, 2 bases at V and 5 bases at J, with 22 bases in the middle. The CDR3 DNA is TGCGCCAGCAGCCAAAGCGCTAAGGGGGGTCGCCGCGACAATGAGCAGTTCTTC. It yields the protein CASSQSAKGGRRDNEQFF.